The rows below give T cell receptor beta chains drawn from one sample of a study of regulatory T cells in long-lasting Graves disease. TCRdb re-called the multiplex PCR reads with MiXCR, one entry per CDR3 protein. The sample has 430,000 or so distinct CDR3 sequences, around 20% seen once; the top ten hold 13% to 15%. The sequenced sample was peripheral blood mononuclear cells (PBMCs), obtained when the disease was refractory, from a patient treated with antithyroid drugs. The source of these receptors is a female donor with Graves disease. Both conserved end residues are part of each CDR3. A D gene is named only where the DNA matches it firmly. Not every row has a clone size; where given, it reads once, few, many or a size class.

d_gene: .; v_gene: TRBV5-1; j_gene: TRBJ2-2; abundance: many; CDR3nt: TGCGCCAGCAGCTTGGTATGGGCAGGACAGACGAACACCGGGGAGCTGTTTTTT; CDR3aa: CASSLVWAGQTNTGELFF
d_gene: .; v_gene: TRBV28; j_gene: TRBJ1-4; abundance: many; CDR3nt: TGTGCCAGCAGGACAACAGGGTACGGTGAAAAACTGTTTTTT; CDR3aa: CASRTTGYGEKLFF
d_gene: TRBD1; v_gene: TRBV5-1; j_gene: TRBJ2-1; abundance: .; CDR3nt: TGCGCCACCTCTGCGGGACAGGGCTCCAATGAGCAGTTCTTC; CDR3aa: CATSAGQGSNEQFF
d_gene: .; v_gene: TRBV27; j_gene: TRBJ2-7; abundance: many; CDR3nt: TGTGCCAGCAGTTCGGTCCCAGGCCCCTACGAGCAGTACTTC; CDR3aa: CASSSVPGPYEQYF
d_gene: .; v_gene: TRBV7-9; j_gene: TRBJ1-1; abundance: .; CDR3nt: TGTGCCAGCAGCCGACAGGCGGGTGAAGCTTTCTTT; CDR3aa: CASSRQAGEAFF
d_gene: .; v_gene: TRBV28; j_gene: TRBJ2-5; abundance: many; CDR3nt: TGTGCCAGCAGTTTATGGCTACACCAAGAGACCCAGTACTTC; CDR3aa: CASSLWLHQETQYF
d_gene: .; v_gene: TRBV18; j_gene: TRBJ1-1; abundance: many; CDR3nt: TGTGCCAGCTCACCATCGGGGGGCCACACTGAAGCTTTCTTT; CDR3aa: CASSPSGGHTEAFF
d_gene: .; v_gene: TRBV29-1; j_gene: TRBJ1-4; abundance: few; CDR3nt: TGCAGCGCCCATGTGGGGGATGAAAAACTGTTTTTT; CDR3aa: CSAHVGDEKLFF
d_gene: TRBD1; v_gene: TRBV6-1; j_gene: TRBJ2-3; abundance: .; CDR3nt: TGTGCCAGCAGTCTTAAGACAGGGGGCCAAGATACGCAGTATTTT; CDR3aa: CASSLKTGGQDTQYF
d_gene: .; v_gene: TRBV10-3; j_gene: TRBJ2-2; abundance: few; CDR3nt: TGTGCCATCGAATCCGGGACAAAATTGACCGGGGAGCTGTTTTTT; CDR3aa: CAIESGTKLTGELFF
d_gene: TRBD1; v_gene: TRBV6-1; j_gene: TRBJ1-1; abundance: many; CDR3nt: TGTGCCAGCACCAAAAGAGGGACAGTCTTACTCACTGAAGCTTTCTTT; CDR3aa: CASTKRGTVLLTEAFF
d_gene: TRBD2; v_gene: TRBV6-1; j_gene: TRBJ2-5; abundance: many; CDR3nt: TGTGCCAGCAGTGAAGAACTAGCGGGAGTGTTTAAAGAGACCCAGTACTTC; CDR3aa: CASSEELAGVFKETQYF
d_gene: .; v_gene: TRBV29-1; j_gene: TRBJ2-7; abundance: .; CDR3nt: TGCAGCGTTGGGTTAGGGGATCTGTACGAGCAGTACTTC; CDR3aa: CSVGLGDLYEQYF
d_gene: .; v_gene: TRBV2; j_gene: TRBJ1-6; abundance: few; CDR3nt: TGTGCCAGCACTACTAAGTCGATTTCAGACTATAATTCACCCCTCCACTTT; CDR3aa: CASTTKSISDYNSPLHF
d_gene: TRBD2; v_gene: TRBV5-1; j_gene: TRBJ2-7; abundance: .; CDR3nt: TGTGCCAGCAGCTCGGGCGAAGCGGGATACTCCTACGAGCAGTACTTC; CDR3aa: CASSSGEAGYSYEQYF
d_gene: .; v_gene: TRBV12-3/TRBV12-4; j_gene: TRBJ1-5; abundance: many; CDR3nt: TGTGCCAGCAGTTTGAGGAATAGCAATCAGCCCCAGCATTTT; CDR3aa: CASSLRNSNQPQHF
d_gene: TRBD1; v_gene: TRBV28; j_gene: TRBJ2-4; abundance: many; CDR3nt: TGTGCCAGCAGCTCTCCTCCGGGACAGGGGGCCAAAAACATTCAGTACTTC; CDR3aa: CASSSPPGQGAKNIQYF
d_gene: TRBD2; v_gene: TRBV25-1; j_gene: TRBJ2-2; abundance: few; CDR3nt: TGTGCCAGCAGTGGACCCGGGAGGGATCTCCACGGGGAGCTGTTTTTT; CDR3aa: CASSGPGRDLHGELFF
d_gene: .; v_gene: TRBV6-1; j_gene: TRBJ1-2; abundance: many; CDR3nt: TGTGCCAGCTTGCCAGGGTTCGCCTATGGCTACACCTTC; CDR3aa: CASLPGFAYGYTF
d_gene: .; v_gene: TRBV7-9; j_gene: TRBJ1-3; abundance: few; CDR3nt: TGTGCCAGCAGCGCACAGGGAGCTAGCTCTGGAAACACCATATATTTT; CDR3aa: CASSAQGASSGNTIYF
d_gene: TRBD1; v_gene: TRBV6-1; j_gene: TRBJ1-5; abundance: many; CDR3nt: TGTGCCAGCAGTCCCTCCAAGGGGACAGGGGGAGTTCAGCCCCAGCATTTT; CDR3aa: CASSPSKGTGGVQPQHF
d_gene: TRBD1; v_gene: TRBV5-1; j_gene: TRBJ2-1; abundance: .; CDR3nt: TGCGCCAGCAGCAGGACAGGGGAGCAGTTCTTC; CDR3aa: CASSRTGEQFF
d_gene: TRBD1; v_gene: TRBV5-1; j_gene: TRBJ1-1; abundance: .; CDR3nt: TGCGCCAGCAGCATCGCAGGGGGTACGAACACTGAAGCTTTCTTT; CDR3aa: CASSIAGGTNTEAFF
d_gene: TRBD2; v_gene: TRBV6-2/TRBV6-3; j_gene: TRBJ2-3; abundance: .; CDR3nt: TGTGCCAGCTTGCCGGGACTAGCGGGAGTGGATACGCAGTATTTT; CDR3aa: CASLPGLAGVDTQYF
d_gene: .; v_gene: TRBV12-3/TRBV12-4; j_gene: TRBJ1-2; abundance: many; CDR3nt: TGTGCCAGCAGTTTAGATTGGATGGGGACCGTGGCGCATGGCTACACCTTC; CDR3aa: CASSLDWMGTVAHGYTF
d_gene: .; v_gene: TRBV28; j_gene: TRBJ1-1; abundance: many; CDR3nt: TGTGCCAGCAGTGCACCGAACACTGAAGCTTTCTTT; CDR3aa: CASSAPNTEAFF
d_gene: .; v_gene: TRBV19; j_gene: TRBJ1-6; abundance: .; CDR3nt: TGTGCCAGTAGTATTGCAGCAGATTCACCCCTCCACTTT; CDR3aa: CASSIAADSPLHF
d_gene: .; v_gene: TRBV7-2; j_gene: TRBJ1-2; abundance: many; CDR3nt: TGTGCCAGCAGCTTATACGGCACAGACCTATCTGGCTACACCTTC; CDR3aa: CASSLYGTDLSGYTF
d_gene: TRBD1; v_gene: TRBV29-1; j_gene: TRBJ1-2; abundance: .; CDR3nt: TGCAGCGTTGAAAGGGCTCGGACAGGGGGCCACTATGGCTACACCTTC; CDR3aa: CSVERARTGGHYGYTF
d_gene: TRBD1; v_gene: TRBV19; j_gene: TRBJ1-5; abundance: few; CDR3nt: TGTGCCAGTAGTCCCGGGACAGGGGTCAATCAGCCCCAGCATTTT; CDR3aa: CASSPGTGVNQPQHF
d_gene: TRBD2; v_gene: TRBV28; j_gene: TRBJ2-5; abundance: many; CDR3nt: TGTGCCAGCAGGGGGACTAGCGGAAATCAAGAGACCCAGTACTTC; CDR3aa: CASRGTSGNQETQYF
d_gene: TRBD1; v_gene: TRBV15; j_gene: TRBJ2-1; abundance: few; CDR3nt: TGTGCCACCAGCAGAGATTTGGGACAGACCAATGAGCAGTTCTTC; CDR3aa: CATSRDLGQTNEQFF
d_gene: .; v_gene: TRBV12-3/TRBV12-4; j_gene: TRBJ1-3; abundance: few; CDR3nt: TGTGCCAGCAGTTCGGGACGGGGGGGAAACACCATATATTTT; CDR3aa: CASSSGRGGNTIYF
d_gene: TRBD1; v_gene: TRBV12-3/TRBV12-4; j_gene: TRBJ1-2; abundance: .; CDR3nt: TGTGCCAGCAGTCCCTCTGGTTCAGGGGGCTATGGCTACACCTTC; CDR3aa: CASSPSGSGGYGYTF
d_gene: TRBD1; v_gene: TRBV20-1; j_gene: TRBJ2-5; abundance: .; CDR3nt: TGCAGTGCTAGAGTCCAGGGGGCAGGGGGGAAGGAGACCCAGTACTTC; CDR3aa: CSARVQGAGGKETQYF
d_gene: .; v_gene: TRBV28; j_gene: TRBJ1-5; abundance: many; CDR3nt: TGTGCCAGCAGTTTGGAAGGGTCCCATCAGCCCCAGCATTTT; CDR3aa: CASSLEGSHQPQHF
d_gene: .; v_gene: TRBV28; j_gene: TRBJ2-3; abundance: .; CDR3nt: TGTGCCAGCAGCCCTCCGGAGCGGGTCCTCGATACGCAGTATTTT; CDR3aa: CASSPPERVLDTQYF
d_gene: TRBD1; v_gene: TRBV29-1; j_gene: TRBJ1-1; abundance: once; CDR3nt: TGCAGCGTAGAGACAGGGGGCGAATGGAACACTGAAGCTTTCTTT; CDR3aa: CSVETGGEWNTEAFF
d_gene: TRBD1; v_gene: TRBV2; j_gene: TRBJ2-1; abundance: many; CDR3nt: TGTGCCAGCAGACCGGACAGGGCAGGTGAGCAGTTCTTC; CDR3aa: CASRPDRAGEQFF
d_gene: TRBD2; v_gene: TRBV7-2; j_gene: TRBJ2-2; abundance: few; CDR3nt: TGTGCCAGCAGCTTAGCCGGGACTAGCGCTGGGGGCACCGGGGAGCTGTTTTTT; CDR3aa: CASSLAGTSAGGTGELFF
d_gene: .; v_gene: TRBV14; j_gene: TRBJ2-1; abundance: few; CDR3nt: TGTGCCAGCAGCCAAGATTGGAGGGGGTTGGGTCAGGTCAGCTATGAGCAGTTCTTC; CDR3aa: CASSQDWRGLGQVSYEQFF
d_gene: TRBD2; v_gene: TRBV28; j_gene: TRBJ2-7; abundance: .; CDR3nt: TGTGCCAGCACTCATATCGGGACTAGCGGTTACGAGCAGTACTTC; CDR3aa: CASTHIGTSGYEQYF
d_gene: TRBD1; v_gene: TRBV5-1; j_gene: TRBJ2-1; abundance: few; CDR3nt: TGCGCCAGCAGCCCACCCGGGACAGGGCGCAATGAGCAGTTCTTC; CDR3aa: CASSPPGTGRNEQFF
d_gene: TRBD2; v_gene: TRBV3-1; j_gene: TRBJ2-5; abundance: few; CDR3nt: TGTGCCAGCAGCCCTTGGACTAGCGGGACACAAGAGACCCAGTGCTTC; CDR3aa: CASSPWTSGTQETQCF
d_gene: .; v_gene: TRBV20-1; j_gene: TRBJ2-7; abundance: few; CDR3nt: TGCAGTGCCGGACCGGACAGCTCAACCGAGCAGTACTTC; CDR3aa: CSAGPDSSTEQYF
d_gene: .; v_gene: TRBV11-3; j_gene: TRBJ2-3; abundance: .; CDR3nt: TGTGCCAGCAGCTTTTCCAGGGCTGAGAGCGATACGCAGTATTTT; CDR3aa: CASSFSRAESDTQYF
d_gene: TRBD2; v_gene: TRBV20-1; j_gene: TRBJ2-7; abundance: many; CDR3nt: TGCAGTGCTTCCCGCTTGACTAGCGGCCCCTACGAGCAGTACTTC; CDR3aa: CSASRLTSGPYEQYF
d_gene: .; v_gene: TRBV5-1; j_gene: TRBJ2-7; abundance: .; CDR3nt: TGCGCCAGCAGCTTGGAGTTAGGGCCCTACGAGCAGTACTTC; CDR3aa: CASSLELGPYEQYF
d_gene: .; v_gene: TRBV28; j_gene: TRBJ1-1; abundance: many; CDR3nt: TGTGCCAGCACCGTCAGGGGATTGAACACTGAAGCTTTCTTT; CDR3aa: CASTVRGLNTEAFF
d_gene: .; v_gene: TRBV30; j_gene: TRBJ1-3; abundance: few; CDR3nt: TGTGCCTGGAGTGTGCAGGGTGGTTACACCATATATTTT; CDR3aa: CAWSVQGGYTIYF